This TCR beta chain was sequenced in a study of T cells in Graves' hyperthyroidism and ophthalmopathy. Template material for amplifying TCR beta CDR3 regions consisted of RNA transcripts. First-round RT-PCR of the TCR CDR3 relied on the HTBI primer set. Via MiXCR, TCRdb re-called the multiplex PCR reads, giving one row per CDR3 protein. The profile shows 350,000 or so distinct CDR3 sequences, around a sixth of them singletons. The V gene lost 9 bases and the J gene lost 2 bases, with 17 bases spanning the gap. CDR3 length: 14 amino acids. The germline V gene has CDR1 LNHDA and CDR2 SQIVND (reference sequence).

This clonotype was sampled from a woman in her fifties or sixties with Graves' hyperthyroidism. What was sequenced was blood. J is TRBJ2-7 and V is TRBV19, with D hard to call. This chain's CDR3 is CASSPSPGAYEQYF. The DNA for the CDR3 is TGTGCCAGCTCGCCATCCCCAGGAGCCTACGAGCAGTACTTC.